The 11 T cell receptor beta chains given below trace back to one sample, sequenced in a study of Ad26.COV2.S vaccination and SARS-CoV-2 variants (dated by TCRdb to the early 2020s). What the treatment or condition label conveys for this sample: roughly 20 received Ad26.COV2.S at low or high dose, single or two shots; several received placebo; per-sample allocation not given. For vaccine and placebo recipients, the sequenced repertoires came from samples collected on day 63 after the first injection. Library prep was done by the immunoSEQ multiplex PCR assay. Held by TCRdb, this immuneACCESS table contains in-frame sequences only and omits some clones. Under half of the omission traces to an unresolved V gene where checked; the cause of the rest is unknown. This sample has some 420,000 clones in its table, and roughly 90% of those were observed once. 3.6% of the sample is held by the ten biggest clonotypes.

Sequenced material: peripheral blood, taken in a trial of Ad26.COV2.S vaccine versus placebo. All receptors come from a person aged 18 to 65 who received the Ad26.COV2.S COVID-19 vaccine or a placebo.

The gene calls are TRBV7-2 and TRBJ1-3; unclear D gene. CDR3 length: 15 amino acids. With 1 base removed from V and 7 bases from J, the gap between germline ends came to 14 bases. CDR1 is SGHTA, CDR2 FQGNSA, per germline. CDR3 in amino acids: CASSLVSGPGNTIYF. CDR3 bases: TGTGCCAGCAGCTTAGTGAGCGGACCGGGGAACACCATATATTTT.

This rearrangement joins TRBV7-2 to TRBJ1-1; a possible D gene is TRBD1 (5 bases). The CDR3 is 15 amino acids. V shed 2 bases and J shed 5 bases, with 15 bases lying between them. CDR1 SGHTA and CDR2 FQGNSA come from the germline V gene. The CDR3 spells CASSLHISGGTEAFF. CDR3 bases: TGTGCCAGCAGCTTACATATTTCTGGGGGGACTGAAGCTTTCTTT.

The CDR3 reads CASSLSGWGYTF. The CDR3 DNA sequence: TGTGCCAGCAGTTTATCGGGTTGGGGCTACACCTTC. The V gene is TRBV27, the J gene TRBJ1-2; unclear D gene. V was cut by 0 bases and J by 8 bases, with 7 bases left in between. The CDR3 is 12 residues long. CDR1 is MNHEY, CDR2 SMNVEV, per germline (reference sequence).

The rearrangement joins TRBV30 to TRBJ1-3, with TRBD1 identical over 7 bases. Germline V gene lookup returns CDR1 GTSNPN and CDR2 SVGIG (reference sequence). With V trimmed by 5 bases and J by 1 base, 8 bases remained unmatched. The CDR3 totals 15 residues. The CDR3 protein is CAWAPDRVSGNTIYF. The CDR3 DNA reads TGTGCCTGGGCCCCTGACAGGGTATCTGGAAACACCATATATTTT.

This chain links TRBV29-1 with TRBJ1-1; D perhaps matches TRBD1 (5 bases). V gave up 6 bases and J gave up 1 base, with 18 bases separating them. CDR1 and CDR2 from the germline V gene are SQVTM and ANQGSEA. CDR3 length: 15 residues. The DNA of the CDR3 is TGCAGCGTGGGGCGTGGGCCTGGGGGGAACACTGAAGCTTTCTTT. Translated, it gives CSVGRGPGGNTEAFF.

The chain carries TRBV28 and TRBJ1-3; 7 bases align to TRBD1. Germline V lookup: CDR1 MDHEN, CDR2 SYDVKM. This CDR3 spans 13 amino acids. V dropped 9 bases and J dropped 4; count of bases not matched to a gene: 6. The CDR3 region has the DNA TGTGCCAGTCACAGGGGCGTCGGAAACACCATATATTTT. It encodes CASHRGVGNTIYF.

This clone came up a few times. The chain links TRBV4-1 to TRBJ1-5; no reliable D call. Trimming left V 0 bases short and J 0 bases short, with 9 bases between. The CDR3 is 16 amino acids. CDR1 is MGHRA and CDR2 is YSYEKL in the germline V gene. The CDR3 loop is CASSQETDASNQPQHF. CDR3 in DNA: TGCGCCAGCAGCCAAGAAACAGACGCTAGCAATCAGCCCCAGCATTTT.

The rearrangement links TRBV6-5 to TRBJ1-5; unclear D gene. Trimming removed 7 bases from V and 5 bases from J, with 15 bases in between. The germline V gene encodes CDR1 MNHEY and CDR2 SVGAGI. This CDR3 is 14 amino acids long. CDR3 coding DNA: TGTGCCAGCAACCTCGAAGCGAGTTATCAGCCCCAGCATTTT. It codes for CASNLEASYQPQHF.

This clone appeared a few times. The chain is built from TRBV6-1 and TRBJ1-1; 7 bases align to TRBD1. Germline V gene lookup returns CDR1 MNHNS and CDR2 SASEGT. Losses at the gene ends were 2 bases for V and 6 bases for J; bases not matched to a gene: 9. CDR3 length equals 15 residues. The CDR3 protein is CASSESPDRRAEAFF. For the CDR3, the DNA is TGTGCCAGCAGTGAATCTCCGGACAGGCGGGCTGAAGCTTTCTTT.

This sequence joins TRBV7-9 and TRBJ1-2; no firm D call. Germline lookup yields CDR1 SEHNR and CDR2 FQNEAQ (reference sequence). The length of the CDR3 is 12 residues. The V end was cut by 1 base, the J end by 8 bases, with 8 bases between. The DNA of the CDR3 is TGTGCCAGCAGCTTAGGTGATCGGGGCTACACCTTC. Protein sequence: CASSLGDRGYTF. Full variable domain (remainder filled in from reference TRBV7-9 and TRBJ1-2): DTGVSQNPRHKITKRGQNVTFRCDPISEHNRLYWYRQTLGQGPEFLTYFQNEAQLEKSRLLSDRFSAERPKGSFSTLEIQRTEQGDSAMYLCASSLGDRGYTFGSGTRLTVV.

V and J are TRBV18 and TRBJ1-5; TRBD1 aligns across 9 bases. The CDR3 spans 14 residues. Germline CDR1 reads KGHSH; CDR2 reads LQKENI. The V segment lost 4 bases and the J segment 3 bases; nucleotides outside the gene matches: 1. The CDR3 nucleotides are TGTGCCAGCTCACGGACAGGGGACAATCAGCCCCAGCATTTT. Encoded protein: CASSRTGDNQPQHF.